The 23 T cell receptor beta chains reported below all come from one sample, sequenced in a study of T-cell reconstitution after alpha-beta-depleted transplantation in children. A library of TCRbeta sequences, prepared with unique molecular identifiers, was generated. TCRdb itself ran the PCR reads through MiXCR, one entry per CDR3 protein. The table includes about 610,000 distinct CDR3 sequences, over 9.5% detected once. Sample: PBMCs from the stem cell graft donor, taken from the stem cell graft. These receptors all come from a human donor who donated a stem cell graft to a child with acute myeloid leukemia.

The chain has TRBV10-3 and TRBJ2-5, with D perhaps being TRBD1 or TRBD2 (5 bases each). The CDR3 length is 15 residues. Germline V gene lookup returns CDR1 ENHRY and CDR2 SYGVKD. V was cut by 4 bases and J by 4 bases, with 16 bases left in between. The CDR3: CAISGDGGASETQYF. CDR3 bases: TGTGCCATCAGTGGGGACGGAGGAGCATCAGAGACCCAGTACTTC.

The V gene is TRBV10-3, the J gene TRBJ2-3; D is possibly TRBD1 or TRBD2 (5 bases each). The CDR3 is 14 amino acids. Germline lookup yields CDR1 ENHRY and CDR2 SYGVKD. The ends were cut back, 3 bases at V and 3 bases at J, with 10 bases in the middle. The CDR3 region has the DNA TGTGCCATCAGTGACTGGGGGAAGACAGATACGCAGTATTTT. This gives the protein CAISDWGKTDTQYF.

V and J are TRBV27 and TRBJ1-2; D possibly corresponds to TRBD1 (5 bases). The CDR3 extends over 15 amino acids. Germline assignment: CDR1 MNHEY and CDR2 SMNVEV (reference sequence). V was clipped by 5 bases and J by 5 bases, with 18 bases between them. In DNA, the CDR3 is TGTGCCAGCAGTCCCGAAGGGGCAGGGTGGTATGGCTACACCTTC. It encodes CASSPEGAGWYGYTF.

This clonotype was counted many times. This chain connects TRBV7-9 to TRBJ2-2, with a tentative D call TRBD2 (5 bases). Trimming shortened V by 4 bases and J by 6 bases, and 6 bases separated the two germline ends. This CDR3 region has 12 residues. Germline CDR1 and CDR2: SEHNR and FQNEAQ (reference sequence). CDR3 sequence (DNA): TGTGCCAGCAGCTCGAGGGCCGGGGAGCTGTTTTTT. Its protein product is CASSSRAGELFF.

This clonotype turned up a few times. This sequence joins TRBV6-5 and TRBJ2-7; a possible D gene is TRBD2 (5 bases). Germline V gives CDR1 MNHEY, CDR2 SVGAGI. The CDR3 is made up of 18 amino acids. Trimming left V 0 bases short and J 3 bases short, with 21 bases between. CDR3 bases: TGTGCCAGCAGTTACTCCTTTCCAACCCGGGGTTTTGTCTACGAGCAGTACTTC. Protein product: CASSYSFPTRGFVYEQYF.

This clonotype occurred many times. The chain carries TRBV7-2 and TRBJ1-5; D is perhaps TRBD1 (6 bases). Trimming took off 3 bases at V and 7 bases at J, with 16 bases between the two ends. CDR3 length: 15 amino acids. Germline V gene sequence: CDR1 SGHTA, CDR2 FQGNSA. CDR3: CASSFQGTSGQPQHF. CDR3 nucleotides: TGTGCCAGCAGCTTCCAGGGGACGTCGGGACAGCCCCAGCATTTT.

In its sample, this clonotype was seen a few times. V usage is TRBV27 and J usage is TRBJ2-1, with D possibly matching TRBD1 (7 bases). Germline V CDR1 and CDR2: MNHEY, SMNVEV (reference sequence). Trimming left V 7 bases short and J 4 bases short, with 17 bases between. This CDR3 region has 15 residues. The CDR3 bases are TGTGCCAGCACCCATAGACAGGGACTTTACAATGAGCAGTTCTTC. This codes for CASTHRQGLYNEQFF.

The chain couples TRBV20-1 to TRBJ1-1; tentative D call: TRBD1 (6 bases). Trimming took off 4 bases at V and 1 base at J, with 16 bases between the two ends. The CDR3 is 15 amino acids. The V gene's germline CDR1 is DFQATT and CDR2 SNEGSKA (reference sequence). As DNA, the CDR3 is TGCAGTGCTAACCGGGACAACCGATGGAACACTGAAGCTTTCTTT. Amino acids: CSANRDNRWNTEAFF.

The chain joins TRBV27 to TRBJ2-1, with 8 bases matching TRBD1. The J segment lost 4 bases and the V segment lost 9 bases, leaving 11 bases of the junction unmatched. Germline loops: CDR1 MNHEY, CDR2 SMNVEV (reference sequence). This CDR3 comprises 15 residues. The CDR3 nucleotides read TGTGCCAGACCTACTCGGACAGGGAAATACAATGAGCAGTTCTTC. Amino acid sequence: CARPTRTGKYNEQFF.

There are many counts of this clonotype. This chain connects TRBV20-1 to TRBJ2-5; D unclear. The CDR3 runs 12 residues. The V end was cut by 6 bases, the J end by 1 base, with 9 bases between. The germline gives CDR1 DFQATT, CDR2 SNEGSKA (reference sequence). CDR3 protein: CSAPAPQETQYF. Here the CDR3 DNA reads TGCAGTGCCCCGGCCCCCCAAGAGACCCAGTACTTC.

This clonotype was counted ten times or more. CDR3 loop: CASTTRASVIGELFF. As DNA, the CDR3 is TGTGCCAGCACTACTCGGGCTAGCGTGATCGGGGAGCTGTTTTTT. The rearrangement uses TRBV6-5 and TRBJ2-2; maybe TRBD2 (6 bases). V lost 7 bases and J lost 7, with 19 bases in between. CDR1 MNHEY and CDR2 SVGAGI come from the germline V gene. CDR3 length equals 15 residues.

This chain connects TRBV11-1 to TRBJ2-5; 14 bases agree with TRBD2. This CDR3 region has 18 residues. Germline V lookup: CDR1 SGHAT, CDR2 FQDESV (reference sequence). The V segment lost 5 bases and the J segment 5 bases; nucleotides outside the gene matches: 13. This CDR3 is CASSETGTSGSRRETQYF. DNA of the CDR3: TGTGCCAGCAGCGAAACCGGGACTAGCGGGAGCCGAAGGGAGACCCAGTACTTC. Based on the CDR3 plus reference TRBV11-1 and TRBJ2-5, the full variable domain is EAEVAQSPRYKITEKSQAVAFWCDPISGHATLYWYRQILGQGPELLVQFQDESVVDDSQLPKDRFSAERLKGVDSTLKIQPAELGDSAMYLCASSETGTSGSRRETQYFGPGTRLLVL.

The CDR3 loop is CATRPGTNSYNEQFF. The CDR3 DNA reads as TGTGCCACCCGGCCCGGGACGAACTCCTACAATGAGCAGTTCTTC. The chain recombines TRBV10-3 with TRBJ2-1; D may be TRBD1 or TRBD2 (5 bases each). Germline CDR1 ENHRY, CDR2 SYGVKD. This CDR3 has 15 amino acids. Trimming took off 10 bases at V and 0 bases at J, with 16 bases between the two ends.

This chain links TRBV11-2 with TRBJ2-4; no firm D call. CDR1 SGHAT and CDR2 FQNNGV come from the germline V gene. The CDR3 is 11 residues long. V was trimmed by 1 base and J by 9 bases, leaving 4 bases between them. CDR3 coding DNA: TGTGCCAGCAGCTTAGTAGGCATTCAGTACTTC. The encoded protein is CASSLVGIQYF.

This clonotype has at least ten counts. CDR3 region: CATRRTGVETQYF. In nucleotides, the CDR3 is TGTGCAACGCGTCGTACGGGCGTGGAGACCCAGTACTTC. The rearrangement links TRBV5-4 to TRBJ2-5, with D hard to call. This CDR3 is built from 13 residues. The germline gives CDR1 SGHNT, CDR2 YYREEE (reference sequence).

A few counts support this clonotype. This chain connects TRBV20-1 to TRBJ1-1; 9 bases map to TRBD1. This CDR3 is built from 13 residues. Per the germline V gene, CDR1 is DFQATT and CDR2 is SNEGSKA (reference sequence). The ends lost 4 bases at V and 12 bases at J; junction bases unmatched: 12. The DNA for the CDR3 is TGCAGTGCTATTCTTACAGGGGGCATCGGAACTTTCTTT. This encodes CSAILTGGIGTFF.

The rearrangement joins TRBV20-1 to TRBJ1-4; 9 nucleotides line up with TRBD1. CDR1 is DFQATT and CDR2 is SNEGSKA in the germline V gene (reference sequence). The J segment lost 1 base and the V segment lost 5 bases, leaving 5 bases of the junction unmatched. The CDR3 covers 15 residues. This chain's CDR3 is CSARRDRETNEKLFF. CDR3 bases: TGCAGTGCTCGAAGGGACAGGGAAACTAATGAAAAACTGTTTTTT.

This clonotype was recorded at least ten times. The chain couples TRBV20-1 to TRBJ2-1, with 8 bases fitting TRBD2. This CDR3 region has 15 residues. The V gene's germline CDR1 is DFQATT and CDR2 SNEGSKA (reference sequence). The ends lost 3 bases at V and 6 bases at J; junction bases unmatched: 10. The CDR3: CSARPAGVSGNEQFF. The CDR3 coding sequence is TGCAGTGCTAGGCCAGCGGGAGTCTCAGGCAATGAGCAGTTCTTC.

This clonotype turned up a few times. This chain links TRBV5-6 with TRBJ1-1, with D maybe TRBD1 (6 bases). The CDR3 extends over 12 amino acids. Germline V gene lookup returns CDR1 SGHDT and CDR2 YYEEEE. V dropped 6 bases and J dropped 7 bases, with 13 bases sitting between them. The CDR3 bases are TGTGCCAGCACCCTGGACAGCCTTGAAGCTTTCTTT. Amino acids: CASTLDSLEAFF.

This clonotype occurred many times. This chain joins TRBV5-6 and TRBJ2-1; no clear D gene. Germline V gene data show CDR1 as SGHDT and CDR2 as YYEEEE. The CDR3 runs to 14 residues. V gave up 2 bases and J gave up 4 bases, with 10 bases separating them. CDR3 coding DNA: TGTGCCAGCAGCTTAGGCACCTTTTACAATGAGCAGTTCTTC. Its translation is CASSLGTFYNEQFF.

The chain has TRBV6-5 and TRBJ2-3; TRBD1 or TRBD2 may be the D gene (5 bases each). The CDR3 contains 17 residues. V was clipped by 4 bases and J by 0 bases, with 17 bases between them. The germline V gene has CDR1 MNHEY and CDR2 SVGAGI. For the CDR3, the DNA is TGTGCCAGCAGTTCTTACGGGGCTTTATCTAGCACAGATACGCAGTATTTT. Translated, it gives CASSSYGALSSTDTQYF.

The chain combines TRBV7-9 with TRBJ2-7, with 9 bases lining up with TRBD1. J was trimmed by 4 bases and V by 3 bases; bases with no gene match: 4. This CDR3 contains 14 residues. Germline CDR1 and CDR2: SEHNR and FQNEAQ (reference sequence). The CDR3 DNA sequence: TGTGCCAGCAGCTTGACAGGGGGGGAATACGAGCAGTACTTC. This sequence encodes CASSLTGGEYEQYF.

The rearrangement links TRBV7-2 to TRBJ2-7; no clear D gene. Germline V gives CDR1 SGHTA, CDR2 FQGNSA. V was shortened by 4 bases and J by 3 bases, with 7 bases between the two germline ends. This CDR3 is built from 12 residues. CDR3 in amino acids: CASSSANYEQYF. The CDR3 DNA reads TGTGCCAGCAGCTCTGCTAACTACGAGCAGTACTTC.